The clone carrying this T cell receptor (beta chain) occurred a few times. Its cognate antigen is unknown. In TCRdb, the RT-PCR reads were re-called with MiXCR into one record per CDR3 protein. Of a few hundred thousand distinct CDR3 sequences in the sample, roughly 15% were seen once. This record belongs to a study of response to subunit inactivated influenza vaccine. Study observations and caveats: The authors suggested that every seasonal influenza vaccination recruits few new T cells.

Sequences were derived from PBMCs from blood, sampled about 13 days after vaccination. This sequence originates from a man in his forties or fifties who received an inactivated influenza vaccine.

CDR3: CASSLVWGMADTQYF. The CDR3 nucleotides read TGCGCCAGCAGCTTGGTATGGGGGATGGCAGATACGCAGTATTTT. This sequence joins TRBV5-1 and TRBJ2-3; either TRBD1 or TRBD2 may fit D (5 bases each). Trimming removed 0 bases from V and 4 bases from J, with 12 bases in between. This CDR3 has 15 residues. Germline V lookup: CDR1 SGHRS, CDR2 YFSETQ.